These 29 T cell receptor beta chains were all obtained from the same sample, sequenced in a study of shared clonotypes between healthy human individuals. Assay: immunoSEQ multiplex PCR; the TCRdb copy retains only in-frame clones and omits some. The repertoire holds over 850,000 clones, with around 82% as singletons. The sequenced sample consisted of memory CD4+ T cells from PBMCs. Subset specified: CD45RA-negative fraction. The receptors derive from a man between 18 and 29 years old in good health. Some clones in this sample may be carry-over from other donors' samples.

The chain has TRBV7-9 and TRBJ2-7, with D perhaps matching TRBD1 or TRBD2 (6 bases each). Looked up from germline, CDR1 is SEHNR and CDR2 is FQNEAQ (reference sequence). The V gene lost 5 bases and the J gene lost 3 bases, with 14 bases spanning the gap. This CDR3 is 14 amino acids long. CDR3 sequence (DNA): TGTGCCAGCAGCGTCGGGGGCGTCCTCTACGAGCAGTACTTC. Protein product: CASSVGGVLYEQYF.

The V gene is TRBV7-9, the J gene TRBJ1-2; 12 nucleotides agree with TRBD1. CDR3 size: 16 residues. Germline V gene lookup returns CDR1 SEHNR and CDR2 FQNEAQ (reference sequence). V was clipped by 5 bases and J by 3 bases; unmatched bases: 7. The CDR3 spells CASSPPGQGADYGYTF. CDR3 DNA sequence: TGTGCCAGCAGCCCTCCGGGACAGGGGGCAGACTATGGCTACACCTTC.

V is TRBV7-2 and J is TRBJ2-7, with D possibly TRBD1 on 5 matching bases. The CDR3 sequence is 14 residues long. The germline V gene has CDR1 SGHTA and CDR2 FQGNSA. Trimming left V 5 bases short and J 4 bases short, with 15 bases between. The CDR3 reads CASSTHLQVYEQYF. In nucleotides, the CDR3 is TGTGCCAGCAGCACTCACCTACAGGTTTACGAGCAGTACTTC.

This clone has more than one count but fewer than ten. The V and J genes are TRBV6-9 and TRBJ2-7, with 9 nucleotides matching TRBD1. Unmatched junction bases numbered 3, after V lost 4 bases and J lost 2 bases. Germline CDR1 and CDR2: MNHGY and SVAAGI. The CDR3 length is 14 residues. CDR3 sequence reads: CASSSRDRAYEQYF. DNA of the CDR3: TGTGCCAGCAGTTCCCGGGACAGGGCCTACGAGCAGTACTTC.

V and J are TRBV5-1 and TRBJ2-2; 12 positions match TRBD2. CDR1 is SGHRS and CDR2 is YFSETQ in the germline V gene. There are 18 residues in the CDR3. Unmatched junction bases numbered 15, after V lost 8 bases and J lost 4 bases. The CDR3 here is CASSSLLAGGSSTGELFF. The CDR3 nucleotides are TGCGCCAGTAGTTCCCTACTAGCGGGAGGTAGTAGCACCGGGGAGCTGTTTTTT.

This chain connects TRBV30 to TRBJ2-7; the D gene could be TRBD1 or TRBD2 (6 bases each). The CDR3 is 13 residues long. The V gene's germline CDR1 is GTSNPN and CDR2 SVGIG (reference sequence). The V end was cut by 2 bases, the J end by 6 bases, with 14 bases between. CDR3 sequence reads: CAWSQAEGGEQYF. CDR3 nucleotide sequence: TGTGCCTGGAGTCAAGCCGAGGGGGGCGAGCAGTACTTC.

The chain carries TRBV28 and TRBJ2-3; 11 bases agree with TRBD2. The junction had 6 bases not matched to a gene; V was cut back by 4 bases and J by 3 bases. This CDR3 has 16 residues. Germline V gene sequence: CDR1 MDHEN, CDR2 SYDVKM. In DNA form, the CDR3 reads TGTGCCAGCAGTTCCGGGATAGCGGGAGGGACAGATACGCAGTATTTT. It is translated as CASSSGIAGGTDTQYF.

The V and J genes are TRBV29-1 and TRBJ2-3; 10 bases align to TRBD2. CDR1 SQVTM and CDR2 ANQGSEA come from the germline V gene. V gave up 6 bases and J gave up 3 bases; unmatched junction bases: 3. This CDR3 has 13 residues. The CDR3 spells CSVSSGRTDTQYF. CDR3 bases: TGCAGCGTCTCTAGCGGGAGAACAGATACGCAGTATTTT.

This clone was seen a handful of times. This may arise from a read error, as a much more abundant clone is one base away. The gene calls are TRBV5-6 and TRBJ2-7; 8 bases match TRBD1. This CDR3 has 13 residues. CDR1 and CDR2 (germline): SGHDT, YYEEEE. The CDR3 DNA sequence: TGTGCCAGCAGCTCGACAGGGGCTTACGGGCAGTACTTC. Residues: CASSSTGAYGQYF.

Regarding this clone: One base separates it from a far larger clone, so it is likely a read error. The same CDR3 arises from other DNA sequences in this sample as well. The CDR3 coding sequence is TGCAGCGTTTCCTCGGGGAACACTGAAGCTTTCTTT. This encodes CSVSSGNTEAFF. The rearrangement joins TRBV29-1 to TRBJ1-1, with no clear D. This CDR3 comprises 12 residues. The V gene's germline CDR1 is SQVTM and CDR2 ANQGSEA. The V end lost 5 bases, the J end lost 1 base, and 8 bases lay between the germline ends.

There are a few counts of this clone. The rearrangement joins TRBV18 to TRBJ1-5; D may be TRBD1 (6 bases). The CDR3 runs 16 residues. CDR1 and CDR2 (germline): KGHSH, LQKENI. The ends were cut back, 2 bases at V and 1 base at J, with 12 bases in the middle. The CDR3 sequence: CASSPRGGQSNQPQHF. As DNA, the CDR3 is TGTGCCAGCTCACCAAGAGGGGGTCAAAGCAATCAGCCCCAGCATTTT.

This clone was counted between two and nine times. This same CDR3 is encoded by further DNA sequences in the sample. V usage is TRBV28 and J usage is TRBJ1-2, with no clear D. The V and J ends lost 3 bases and 1 base respectively, with 6 bases between them. The germline V gene encodes CDR1 MDHEN and CDR2 SYDVKM. The CDR3 consists of 13 residues. CDR3 nucleotide sequence: TGTGCCAGCAGTTTCGGCAGTAACTATGGCTACACCTTC. Translation: CASSFGSNYGYTF.

V is TRBV19 and J is TRBJ1-1; D not certain. Germline V lookup: CDR1 LNHDA, CDR2 SQIVND (reference sequence). This CDR3 contains 13 residues. V gave up 5 bases and J gave up 5 bases, with 12 bases separating them. CDR3 DNA sequence: TGTGCCAGTAGTCGACGGACTTGGACTGAAGCTTTCTTT. Translated, it gives CASSRRTWTEAFF.

This clone is a singleton in its sample. This chain connects TRBV5-5 to TRBJ2-1, with D perhaps matching TRBD1 (6 bases). Trimming left V 4 bases short and J 4 bases short, with 15 bases between. Germline V CDR1 and CDR2: SGHKS, YYEKEE (reference sequence). This CDR3 comprises 15 residues. DNA of the CDR3: TGTGCCAGCAGCCCGTATCAACAGGGATACAATGAGCAGTTCTTC. Translated, it gives CASSPYQQGYNEQFF. Full variable domain (rest looked up from reference TRBV5-5 and TRBJ2-1): DAGVTQSPTHLIKTRGQQVTLRCSPISGHKSVSWYQQVLGQGPQFIFQYYEKEERGRGNFPDRFSARQFPNYSSELNVNALLLGDSALYLCASSPYQQGYNEQFFGPGTRLTVL.

This chain uses TRBV5-4 with TRBJ1-1; possible D gene TRBD1, 5 bases. Trimming cost V 5 bases and J 0 bases, with 14 bases left between them. Germline V gives CDR1 SGHNT, CDR2 YYREEE (reference sequence). The length of the CDR3 is 15 residues. The CDR3 DNA sequence: TGTGCCAGCAGAATGTGGACAAGCATGAACACTGAAGCTTTCTTT. This sequence encodes CASRMWTSMNTEAFF.

On this clone itself: One junction end does not reproduce the germline sequence, and a read error may be involved. The V call is TRBV5-3, the J call TRBJ2-7; D call uncertain. TRBV5-3 is designated an ORF whose function remains uncertain. The CDR3 contains 13 residues. The CDR3 spells CAGYGRWFVPRWF. The CDR3 DNA follows: TGTGCCGGCTATGGACGCTGGTTTGTCCCAAGATGGTTC.

This sequence joins TRBV7-8 and TRBJ2-4; 9 nucleotides agree with TRBD1. Trimming removed 5 bases from V and 7 bases from J; junction bases left unmatched: 6. In germline, CDR1 is SGHVS, CDR2 FQNEAQ. The length of the CDR3 is 14 residues. The CDR3 is CASSPQGAENIQYF. As DNA, the CDR3 is TGTGCCAGCAGCCCACAGGGGGCGGAGAACATTCAGTACTTC.

This clone was found once. V usage is TRBV10-3 and J usage is TRBJ1-4, with D maybe TRBD1 (5 bases). Germline lookup yields CDR1 ENHRY and CDR2 SYGVKD. The CDR3 has 13 amino acids. V gave up 10 bases and J gave up 0 bases, with 9 bases separating them. This CDR3 reads CATLGATNEKLFF. In DNA, the CDR3 is TGTGCCACCCTAGGGGCAACTAATGAAAAACTGTTTTTT.

A word on this clone: A clone one base away is much larger, so this may be a read error. This CDR3 is also generated by other DNA sequences in the sample. The chain has TRBV10-2 and TRBJ2-2, with no clear D. The germline V gene has CDR1 WSHSY and CDR2 SAAADI. The CDR3 loop spans 14 amino acids. CDR3 sequence reads: CASKLDVNTGELFF. The CDR3 nucleotides read TGCGCTAGCAAGCTAGACGTGAACACCGGGGAGCTGTTTTTT.

The V and J genes are TRBV19 and TRBJ1-1; the D gene is possibly TRBD1 (6 bases). Trimming took off 6 bases at V and 3 bases at J, with 14 bases between the two ends. The CDR3 is 14 amino acids. Per the germline V gene, CDR1 is LNHDA and CDR2 is SQIVND (reference sequence). This CDR3 is CASRDIQGYTEAFF. The DNA for the CDR3 is TGTGCCAGTAGAGACATACAGGGCTACACTGAAGCTTTCTTT.

Concerning this clone itself: Sequence at one end of the junction differs from germline and may be a read error. The rearrangement uses TRBV7-9 and TRBJ2-4; D is ambiguous. The CDR3 has 9 amino acids. The germline CDR1 and CDR2 sequences are SEHNR and FQNEAQ (reference sequence). Here the CDR3 DNA reads TGTGCCAGCAGCTTACTTGACGGCTTC. Translation gives CASSLLDGF. Drawing the rest from reference TRBV7-9 and TRBJ2-4, the complete variable domain is DTGVSQNPRHKITKRGQNVTFRCDPISEHNRLYWYRQTLGQGPEFLTYFQNEAQLEKSRLLSDRFSAERPKGSFSTLEIQRTEQGDSAMYLCASSLLDGFGAGTRLSVL.

This clone was seen repeatedly, ten times or more. The chain has TRBV5-1 and TRBJ1-1, with D unresolved. CDR1 SGHRS and CDR2 YFSETQ come from the germline V gene. Trimming stripped 2 bases from V and 4 bases from J, with 18 bases between. There are 16 residues in the CDR3. CDR3 region: CASSFRAPERVTEAFF. The CDR3 DNA reads as TGCGCCAGCAGCTTTCGGGCCCCCGAAAGGGTCACTGAAGCTTTCTTT.

The rearrangement links TRBV28 to TRBJ2-7; D is possibly TRBD2 (6 bases). V shed 4 bases and J shed 5 bases, with 15 bases lying between them. The CDR3 is 14 residues long. The germline V gene encodes CDR1 MDHEN and CDR2 SYDVKM. In DNA, the CDR3 is TGTGCCAGCAGTTCCCAACGGGGGACCAACGAGCAGTACTTC. This sequence encodes CASSSQRGTNEQYF.

The chain links TRBV2 to TRBJ2-3; 10 bases agree with TRBD2. Looked up from germline, CDR1 is SNHLY and CDR2 is FYNNEI. The CDR3 is made up of 15 amino acids. Trimming took 5 bases from V and 0 from J; bases not matched to a gene: 2. This chain's CDR3 is CASSRTSGSTDTQYF. The CDR3 DNA reads TGTGCCAGCAGTAGGACTAGCGGTAGCACAGATACGCAGTATTTT.

The chain is built from TRBV11-2 and TRBJ1-2, with 12 bases aligning to TRBD1. The J segment lost 11 bases and the V segment lost 1 base, leaving 5 bases of the junction unmatched. The CDR3 runs 14 residues. Germline assignment: CDR1 SGHAT and CDR2 FQNNGV. CDR3 region: CASSLAPGQGAYTF. The CDR3 nucleotides are TGTGCCAGCAGCTTAGCTCCGGGACAGGGGGCTTACACCTTC.

The chain couples TRBV9 to TRBJ2-5; a weak D match, TRBD2 (6 bases). The end of the DNA is better explained by TRBJ2-7, so the J call may be wrong. CDR1 SGDLS and CDR2 YYNGEE come from the germline V gene. This CDR3 contains 14 residues. The CDR3 reads CASPLRGSPYEQYF. DNA of the CDR3: TGTGCCAGCCCCCTTCGGGGGAGCCCCTACGAGCAGTACTTC.

The chain links TRBV6-1 to TRBJ2-5, with TRBD1 matching over 9 bases. V lost 6 bases, J lost 5 bases, and 4 bases stayed unmatched. CDR1 is MNHNS, CDR2 SASEGT, per germline. This CDR3 has 13 amino acids. The CDR3 coding sequence is TGTGCCAGCAGGGGACAGGGAGGGGAGACCCAGTACTTC. Translation gives CASRGQGGETQYF.

The chain combines TRBV18 with TRBJ2-7; 8 bases are a match to TRBD1. Looked up from germline, CDR1 is KGHSH and CDR2 is LQKENI. The V and J ends lost 10 bases and 2 bases, in that order; junction bases with no gene match: 7. The CDR3 length is 13 residues. The CDR3 nucleotides are TGTGCCACCGGACAGGGACGTACCTACGAGCAGTACTTC. Amino acids: CATGQGRTYEQYF. Full variable domain (rest looked up from reference TRBV18 and TRBJ2-7): NAGVMQNPRHLVRRRGQEARLRCSPMKGHSHVYWYRQLPEEGLKFMVYLQKENIIDESGMPKERFSAEFPKEGPSILRIQQVVRGDSAAYFCATGQGRTYEQYFGPGTRLTVT.

This chain connects TRBV5-1 to TRBJ2-2; D gene unclear. V was trimmed by 4 bases and J by 6 bases, leaving 16 bases between them. Germline CDR1 and CDR2: SGHRS and YFSETQ. The CDR3 is 15 residues long. The CDR3: CASSPATVRAGELFF. DNA for the CDR3: TGCGCCAGCAGCCCGGCTACCGTTCGCGCCGGGGAGCTGTTTTTT. The variable domain in full, completed from reference TRBV5-1 and TRBJ2-2, reads KAGVTQTPRYLIKTRGQQVTLSCSPISGHRSVSWYQQTPGQGLQFLFEYFSETQRNKGNFPGRFSGRQFSNSRSEMNVSTLELGDSALYLCASSPATVRAGELFFGEGSRLTVL.